The T cell receptor (beta chain) under discussion was sequenced for a study of blood T cell repertoires in COVID-19. The overall study: There were acute and convalescent COVID-19 samples, and they came from the United States, Italy and Spain. T cells, B-cell-depleted T cells, or PBMCs provided the cDNA or gDNA that served as material.

Exposed participants encountered a COVID-19 case during the 2 weeks preceding study entry. This clone was recorded many times. The identical CDR3 is also encoded by other nucleotide sequences in the sample. The protocol was immunoSEQ multiplex PCR, while the TCRdb copy is restricted to in-frame clones and leaves out a portion. The sample holds under 250,000 clones, over 70% seen once. Germline CDR1 reads MNHNS; CDR2 reads SASEGT. J gave up 10 bases and V 1 base, and 0 bases lay outside the gene matches. The CDR3 sequence is 14 residues long. Sequenced sample: PBMCs or T cells enriched from blood (not recorded which). This TCR came from a woman under 40 who had been exposed to COVID-19. The J gene is TRBJ1-6, the V gene TRBV6-1; 11 bases align to TRBD1. The CDR3, as DNA: TGTGCCAGCAGTGAAGGGACAGGGGGCTCACCCCTCCACTTT. Translated: CASSEGTGGSPLHF.